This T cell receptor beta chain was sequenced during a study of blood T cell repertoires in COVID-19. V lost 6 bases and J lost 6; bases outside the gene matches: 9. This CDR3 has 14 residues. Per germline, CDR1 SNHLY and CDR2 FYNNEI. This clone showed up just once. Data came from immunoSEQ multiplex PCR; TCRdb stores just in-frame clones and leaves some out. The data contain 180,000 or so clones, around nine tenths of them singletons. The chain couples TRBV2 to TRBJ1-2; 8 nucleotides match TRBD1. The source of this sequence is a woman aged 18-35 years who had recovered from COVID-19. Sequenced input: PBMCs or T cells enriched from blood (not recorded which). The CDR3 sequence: CASRARGQENGYTF. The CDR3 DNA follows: TGTGCCAGCAGGGCACGGGGACAGGAGAATGGCTACACCTTC.